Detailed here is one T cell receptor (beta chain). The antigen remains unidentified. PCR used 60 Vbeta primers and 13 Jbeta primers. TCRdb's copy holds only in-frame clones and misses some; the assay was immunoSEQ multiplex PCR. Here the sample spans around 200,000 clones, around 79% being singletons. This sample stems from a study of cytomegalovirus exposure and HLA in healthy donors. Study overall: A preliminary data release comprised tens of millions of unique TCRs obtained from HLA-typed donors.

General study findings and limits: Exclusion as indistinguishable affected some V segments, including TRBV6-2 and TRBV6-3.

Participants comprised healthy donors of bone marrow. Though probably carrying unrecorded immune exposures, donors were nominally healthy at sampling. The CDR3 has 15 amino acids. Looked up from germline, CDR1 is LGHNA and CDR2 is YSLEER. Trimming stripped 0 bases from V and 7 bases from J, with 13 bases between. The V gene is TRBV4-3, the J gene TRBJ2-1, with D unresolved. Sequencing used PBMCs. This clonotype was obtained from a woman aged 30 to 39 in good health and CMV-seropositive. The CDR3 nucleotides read TGCGCCAGCAGCCAAGAGGGCAAGATTACGAATGAGCAGTTCTTC. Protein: CASSQEGKITNEQFF.